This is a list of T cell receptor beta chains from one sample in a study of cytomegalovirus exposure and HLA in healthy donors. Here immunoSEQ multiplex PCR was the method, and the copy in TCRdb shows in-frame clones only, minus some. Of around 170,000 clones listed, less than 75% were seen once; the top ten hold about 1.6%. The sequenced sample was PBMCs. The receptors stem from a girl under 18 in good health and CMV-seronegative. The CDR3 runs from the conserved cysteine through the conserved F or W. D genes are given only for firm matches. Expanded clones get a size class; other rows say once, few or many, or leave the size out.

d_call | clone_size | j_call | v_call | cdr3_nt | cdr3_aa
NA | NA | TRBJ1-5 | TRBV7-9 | TGTGCCAGCAGCCTAACTAGGGAGCCCCAGCATTTT | CASSLTREPQHF
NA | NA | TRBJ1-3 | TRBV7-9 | TGTGCCAGCAGCTTAGGGCCAAACACCATATATTTT | CASSLGPNTIYF
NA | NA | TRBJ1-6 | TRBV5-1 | TGCGCCAGCAGTTCGGACACAGGGTATTCTTATAATTCACCCCTCCACTTT | CASSSDTGYSYNSPLHF
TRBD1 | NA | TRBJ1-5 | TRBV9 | TGTGCCAGCAGCGCCTCCGCGGGACAGACTAATCAGCCCCAGCATTTT | CASSASAGQTNQPQHF
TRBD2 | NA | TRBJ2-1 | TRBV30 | TGTGCACGGACCCAGGGGCTAGCGGGGGGGCCGGATGAGCAGTTCTTC | CARTQGLAGGPDEQFF
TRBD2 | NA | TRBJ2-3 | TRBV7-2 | TGTGCCAGCAGCCGTATTCCGGGACTAGCGGGATTCATGTATACGCAGTATTTT | CASSRIPGLAGFMYTQYF
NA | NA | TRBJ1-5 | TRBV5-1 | TGCGCCAGCAGCTGGACCGGGGAGAATCAGCCCCAGCATTTT | CASSWTGENQPQHF
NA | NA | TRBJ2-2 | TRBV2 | TGTGCCAGACGAGACTCCACCGGGGAGCTGTTTTTT | CARRDSTGELFF
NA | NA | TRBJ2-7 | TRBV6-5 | TGTGCCAGCAGTTATGGAAAGGGAGACTACGAGCAGTACTTC | CASSYGKGDYEQYF
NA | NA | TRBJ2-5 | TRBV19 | TGTGCCAGTAGTATAGATCCCAGGGCGGGGGAGACCCAGTACTTC | CASSIDPRAGETQYF
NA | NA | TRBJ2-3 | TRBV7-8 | TGTGCCAGCAGCTTAGTATCGGTTGCGGATACGCAGTATTTT | CASSLVSVADTQYF
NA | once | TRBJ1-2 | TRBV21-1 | TGTGCCAGCAGCAAAAAGGGGGATGGCTACACCTTC | CASSKKGDGYTF
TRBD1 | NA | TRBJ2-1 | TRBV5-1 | TGCGCCAGCAGAAGGATAGGAACGACAGGGTGGTGGATCGGGGATGTCGATGAGCAGTTCTTC | CASRRIGTTGWWIGDVDEQFF